This TCR beta chain was retrieved from a study of control samples from healthy donors and cancer patients (dated by TCRdb to 2020 to 2022). Details on this clone: Its antigen remains undetermined. Base qualities are not provided; no much larger clone lies one nucleotide away.

Libraries were prepared through the immunoSEQ multiplex PCR assay. TCRdb stores this immuneACCESS table with in-frame sequences only. Part of the clones is absent; in the studies checked, under half of the shortfall reflects unresolved V genes, and no reason is known for the rest. The sample table lists more than 100,000 clones, around 92% of them with a count of one. Approximately 8% of the sample rests with the top ten. The receptor was derived from a man over 45 with head and neck cancer. The sample comprised PBMCs.

The DNA reads as follows: TGCGCCAGCAGTGAGACGGATCGGCGGGAGACCCAGTACTTC. This encodes CASSETDRRETQYF. Recombination linked TRBV10-2 to TRBJ2-5, with the D gene uncertain. V loses 2 bases of germline sequence and J loses 5 bases, and the interval between the two ends is 12 bases. Reading the germline V gene gives CDR1 WSHSY and CDR2 SAAADI. From the cysteine up to the phenylalanine, the CDR3 has a length of 14 residues. This entry keeps only the CDR3 DNA: 42 bases, framed from base 1.